The source of this TCR beta chain is a study of cytomegalovirus exposure and HLA in healthy donors. The study's findings and limits: Presence/absence analysis assumed near-uniform sequencing depth across donors. Later findings reportedly placed an Asian-associated ancestry cluster below the approximately 650-donor mean for N-insertions. Association of around 17,000 TCR beta sequences with HLA alleles was found at 0.05 false discovery rate in a later analysis.

About this clone itself: Its specificity is unknown.

Vbeta (60) and Jbeta (13) primers were used in the PCR. Assay: immunoSEQ multiplex PCR; the TCRdb copy retains only in-frame clones and omits some. The sample gives some 190,000 clones, around 80% of which show up once; around 1.9% is in the top ten. Sequencing was done on a sample of PBMCs. The TCR originated in a man in his late teens or twenties in good health and CMV-seronegative.

CDR3 nucleotide sequence: TGTGCCAGCGGACTAGCCCACTACGAGCAGTACTTC. Translating it yields CASGLAHYEQYF. The V call is TRBV6-6, the J call TRBJ2-7, with 8 bases that match TRBD2. Germline assignment: CDR1 MNHNY and CDR2 SVGAGI (reference sequence). This CDR3 contains 12 residues. Trimming removed 8 bases from V and 3 bases from J; junction bases left unmatched: 3.